This is a list of T cell receptor beta chains from one sample in a study of blood T cells in healthy people across ages. TCRdb redid the calling of the 5' RACE reads with MiXCR, one entry per CDR3 protein. The sample has about 1.7 million distinct CDR3 sequences, approximately 30% seen once. Material: blood. The source of these receptors is a woman aged 25 to 39 in good health. The CDR3 runs from the conserved cysteine through the conserved F or W. D genes are given only for firm matches. Clone size is given for some rows only: seen once, a few or many times, or a class if the clone is expanded.

>TRBV28|TRBD2|TRBJ2-1|few
CASSLRGAGSNEQFF
TGTGCCAGCAGTCTGCGGGGGGCTGGGTCCAATGAGCAGTTCTTC
>TRBV12-3/TRBV12-4|TRBD2|TRBJ2-7|.
CASSLRVGTSGGVSYEQYF
TGTGCCAGCAGTTTACGCGTCGGGACTAGCGGGGGGGTCTCCTACGAGCAGTACTTC
>TRBV7-2|.|TRBJ2-5|.
CASSFSRLGGGKETQYF
TGTGCCAGCAGCTTTTCCCGGCTAGGAGGGGGGAAAGAGACCCAGTACTTC
>TRBV12-3/TRBV12-4|.|TRBJ1-4|few
CASSFSTGANEKRFF
TGTGCCAGCAGTTTCTCGACAGGAGCTAATGAAAAACGGTTTTTT
>TRBV27|.|TRBJ1-4|few
CASGTTGITSLATNEKLFF
TGTGCCAGCGGTACTACAGGGATTACTTCGCTTGCAACTAATGAAAAACTGTTTTTT
>TRBV11-2|.|TRBJ2-6|many
CASSRMAGANVLTF
TGTGCCAGCAGCCGAATGGCTGGGGCCAACGTCCTGACTTTC
>TRBV29-1|.|TRBJ2-3|few
CSVERTVTDTQYF
TGCAGCGTTGAGAGGACGGTCACAGATACGCAGTATTTT
>TRBV20-1|TRBD2|TRBJ2-7|.
CSAGEPGLAGGSSYEQYF
TGCAGTGCTGGAGAGCCGGGACTAGCGGGAGGGAGCTCCTACGAGCAGTACTTC
>TRBV20-1|TRBD2|TRBJ2-1|many
CSARVGGRGANEQFF
TGCAGTGCTAGAGTCGGCGGGAGAGGTGCAAATGAGCAGTTCTTC
>TRBV20-1|.|TRBJ1-4|.
CSAGERTVRNEKLFF
TGCAGTGCGGGGGAGAGGACGGTTCGTAATGAAAAACTGTTTTTT
>TRBV6-5|.|TRBJ1-3|.
CASTHGEPRSGNTIYF
TGTGCCAGCACCCATGGGGAGCCGCGCTCTGGAAACACCATATATTTT
>TRBV7-9|.|TRBJ2-5|.
CASSLELQAEQYF
TGTGCCAGCAGCTTAGAACTCCAAGCGGAGCAGTACTTC
>TRBV12-3/TRBV12-4|.|TRBJ2-6|many
CASLTNLGAGANVLTF
TGTGCCAGCCTTACGAACCTGGGGGCTGGGGCCAACGTCCTGACTTTC
>TRBV5-1|.|TRBJ2-1|.
CASVGQNRENEQFF
TGCGCCAGCGTGGGACAAAATAGGGAGAATGAGCAGTTCTTC
>TRBV12-3/TRBV12-4|.|TRBJ1-4|.
CASSSGNGEKRFF
TGTGCCAGCAGTTCCGGAAACGGTGAAAAACGGTTTTTT
>TRBV11-2|TRBD2|TRBJ2-7|few
CASSPTSARVYYEQYF
TGTGCCAGCAGCCCTACTAGCGCCAGGGTGTACTACGAGCAGTACTTC
>TRBV4-3|TRBD1|TRBJ1-4|.
CASSQIGDGQVEKLFF
TGCGCCAGCAGCCAAATTGGGGACGGACAGGTAGAAAAACTGTTTTTT
>TRBV4-2|.|TRBJ2-7|.
CASSQDPGTGWSYEQYF
TGTGCCAGCAGCCAAGATCCCGGGACGGGGTGGTCCTACGAGCAGTACTTC
>TRBV7-9|TRBD1|TRBJ1-1|.
CASSSPPGQVNTEAFF
TGTGCCAGCAGCTCCCCCCCCGGACAGGTGAACACTGAAGCTTTCTTT
>TRBV12-3/TRBV12-4|TRBD1|TRBJ1-5|few
CASRGQDQPQHF
TGTGCCAGCAGAGGACAGGATCAGCCCCAGCATTTT
>TRBV7-9|TRBD1|TRBJ1-5|few
CASGDPSTGNNQPQHF
TGTGCCAGCGGGGACCCGTCGACAGGGAACAATCAGCCCCAGCATTTT
>TRBV29-1|.|TRBJ1-1|few
CSAYNSATEAFF
TGCAGCGCTTATAATTCCGCCACTGAAGCTTTCTTT
>TRBV27|TRBD2|TRBJ2-3|.
CATATSGRTDTQYF
TGTGCCACCGCGACTAGCGGCCGCACAGATACGCAGTATTTT
>TRBV11-2|.|TRBJ1-2|few
CASSLVQGFDYGYTF
TGTGCCAGCAGCTTAGTACAGGGCTTCGACTATGGCTACACCTTC
>TRBV5-1|.|TRBJ2-1|few
CASHKGNNEQFF
TGCGCCAGCCACAAGGGGAACAATGAGCAGTTCTTC
>TRBV7-7|.|TRBJ2-1|many
CASSSGTFNNEQFF
TGTGCCAGCAGCTCCGGGACCTTTAACAATGAGCAGTTCTTC
>TRBV12-5|.|TRBJ2-2|few
CASGLVPGELFF
TGTGCTAGTGGTTTAGTGCCCGGGGAGCTGTTTTTT
>TRBV13|TRBD2|TRBJ2-5|.
CASSLAGGTLYF
TGTGCCAGCAGTTTGGCGGGGGGGACCCTGTACTTC
>TRBV6-6|.|TRBJ2-3|many
CASSYYWGLDTQYF
TGTGCCAGCAGTTACTACTGGGGGTTGGATACGCAGTATTTT